The sequence of this TCR beta chain was determined in a study of T cell changes during pregnancy in multiple sclerosis. Repertoires were generated with immunoSEQ multiplex PCR, while TCRdb's copy carries only in-frame clones and drops some. Among approximately 58,000 clones, about 90% were seen once, and the ten largest hold about 0.18%. This CDR3 is built from 13 residues. The germline V gene has CDR1 MDHEN and CDR2 SYDVKM. The V and J ends lost 6 bases and 7 bases, in that order; junction bases with no gene match: 6. The chain recombines TRBV28 with TRBJ1-2; TRBD1 matches 9 bases. Sequences were derived from CD4+ T cells from peripheral blood mononuclear cells, sampled after pregnancy. The source is a female donor in good health, enrolled as a control in a pregnancy study. The CDR3 nucleotides are TGTGCCAGCAGCCCGGGACAGGGACCTGGCTACACCTTC. This codes for CASSPGQGPGYTF.